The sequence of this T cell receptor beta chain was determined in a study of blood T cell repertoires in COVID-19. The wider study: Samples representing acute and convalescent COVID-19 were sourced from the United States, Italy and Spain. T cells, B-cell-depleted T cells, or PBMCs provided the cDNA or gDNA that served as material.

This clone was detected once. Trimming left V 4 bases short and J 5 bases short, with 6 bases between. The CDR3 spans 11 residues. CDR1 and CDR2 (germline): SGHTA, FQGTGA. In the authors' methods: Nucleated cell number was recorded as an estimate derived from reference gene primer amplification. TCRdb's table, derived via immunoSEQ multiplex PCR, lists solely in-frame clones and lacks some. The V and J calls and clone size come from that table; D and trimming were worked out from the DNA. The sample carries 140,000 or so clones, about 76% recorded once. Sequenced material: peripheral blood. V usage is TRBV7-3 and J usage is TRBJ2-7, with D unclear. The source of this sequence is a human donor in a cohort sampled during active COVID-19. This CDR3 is CASSSGNEQYF. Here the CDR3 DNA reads TGTGCCAGCAGCTCAGGTAACGAGCAGTACTTC. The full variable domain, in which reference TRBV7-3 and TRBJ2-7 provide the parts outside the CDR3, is GAGVSQTPSNKVTEKGKYVELRCDPISGHTALYWYRQSLGQGPEFLIYFQGTGAADDSGLPNDRFFAVRPEGSVSTLKIQRTERGDSAVYLCASSSGNEQYFGPGTRLTVT.